The clone carrying this TCR beta chain was seen repeatedly, ten times or more. The sample comes from a study of Graves' ophthalmopathy and Graves' hyperthyroidism. CDR3 regions of TCR beta were amplified from RNA transcripts. A first-round RT-PCR used HTBI primers, followed by a second-round multiplex PCR. TCRdb re-called the multiplex PCR reads with MiXCR, one entry per CDR3 protein. The sample consists of around 1,200,000 distinct CDR3 sequences, around a third of them appearing once. Trimming took 6 bases from V and 2 from J; bases not matched to a gene: 5. Per the germline V gene, CDR1 is ENHRY and CDR2 is SYGVKD. This CDR3 has 14 residues.

This chain links TRBV10-3 with TRBJ2-7; TRBD1 aligns across 9 bases. The sequenced sample was peripheral blood or thyroid tissue (not recorded which). The source is an adult man with Graves' hyperthyroidism. The CDR3 here is CAIRPGQGTYEQYF. The CDR3 DNA reads TGTGCCATCAGGCCGGGACAGGGTACCTACGAGCAGTACTTC.